This T cell receptor beta chain is from a study of CD8+CD57+ T cells in acquired aplastic anemia. Across the study: The sorted CD4+ and CD8+ cells yielded an average around 3 ug of DNA.

Genomic DNA was employed as the template in profiling TCR beta VDJ and CDR3. TCRdb used MiXCR to reprocess the reads, holding one entry per CDR3 protein. Among around 150,000 distinct CDR3 sequences listed, around 45% were seen once. This clonotype was observed a handful of times. Antigen: not known. General observations from the study: Common to patients and controls were twenty-nine CD8+ CDR3 sequences. Patients and healthy controls showed no significant CD8+ Simpson's diversity difference.

Trimming pared 8 bases from V and 5 bases from J, leaving 15 bases between. CDR1 SNHLY and CDR2 FYNNEI come from the germline V gene. The CDR3 is 14 amino acids. The sequenced material came from sorted CD4+, CD8+, or CD8+CD57+ T cells (not recorded which) from PBMCs. The TCR was taken from a human donor in good health. The chain joins TRBV2 to TRBJ1-4, with D maybe TRBD1 (6 bases). The CDR3 DNA follows: TGTGCCAGCGGGAACGGGCAGGGGAATGAAAAACTGTTTTTT. Translation: CASGNGQGNEKLFF. The variable domain in full, with the rest retrieved from reference TRBV2 and TRBJ1-4, is EPEVTQTPSHQVTQMGQEVILRCVPISNHLYFYWYRQILGQKVEFLVSFYNNEISEKSEIFDDQFSVERPDGSNFTLKIRSTKLEDSAMYFCASGNGQGNEKLFFGSGTQLSVL.